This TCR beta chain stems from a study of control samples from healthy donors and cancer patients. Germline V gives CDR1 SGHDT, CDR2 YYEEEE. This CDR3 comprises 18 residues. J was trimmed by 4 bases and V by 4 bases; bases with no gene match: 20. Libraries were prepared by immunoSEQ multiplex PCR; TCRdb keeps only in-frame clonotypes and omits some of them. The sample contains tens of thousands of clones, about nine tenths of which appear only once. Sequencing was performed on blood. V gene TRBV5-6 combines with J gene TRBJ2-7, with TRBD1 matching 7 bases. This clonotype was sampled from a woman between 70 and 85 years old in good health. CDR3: CASSLRRFNRGDKYEQYF. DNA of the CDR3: TGTGCCAGCAGCCTGAGGAGGTTCAACAGGGGTGATAAGTACGAGCAGTACTTC.